These T cell receptor beta chains were read from a single sample in a study of response to subunit inactivated influenza vaccine. TCRdb processed the RT-PCR reads anew with MiXCR; each CDR3 protein has one entry. Among around 300,000 distinct CDR3 sequences, roughly 22% were seen once, and the ten largest hold 10% to 13%. The sample in question was PBMCs from blood, obtained less than 22 months after vaccination. The origin of the receptors is a man between 50 and 69 years old who received an inactivated influenza vaccine. CDR3s include the opening cysteine and the closing phenylalanine or tryptophan. D genes are given only for firm matches. Not every row has a clone size; where given, it reads once, few, many or a size class.

TRBV6-2/TRBV6-3	few	NA	TRBJ2-5	CASTGYQETQYF	TGTGCCAGCACCGGGTACCAAGAGACCCAGTACTTC
TRBV24-1	few	TRBD2	TRBJ2-7	CATSDSGSYHEQYF	TGTGCCACCAGTGACAGCGGGAGTTACCACGAGCAGTACTTC
TRBV29-1	NA	NA	TRBJ2-1	CSVLLVQGYNEQFF	TGCAGCGTTCTACTAGTTCAGGGCTACAATGAGCAGTTCTTC
TRBV20-1	NA	NA	TRBJ2-5	CSAMVASSETQYF	TGCAGTGCTATGGTTGCTAGCAGTGAGACCCAGTACTTC
TRBV10-2	many	NA	TRBJ1-2	CASSESVRDGYTF	TGCGCCAGCAGTGAGTCGGTTCGGGACGGCTACACCTTC
TRBV20-1	many	TRBD1	TRBJ1-2	CSATTVQGARSANYGYTF	TGCAGTGCTACGACGGTACAGGGGGCGCGTTCAGCTAACTATGGCTACACCTTC
TRBV20-1	few	TRBD1	TRBJ1-1	CSAKVPPGQENTEAFF	TGCAGTGCAAAAGTTCCACCGGGACAGGAAAACACTGAAGCTTTCTTT
TRBV10-2	few	NA	TRBJ1-1	CARGARLNTEAFF	TGCGCCAGAGGGGCCAGATTGAACACTGAAGCTTTCTTT
TRBV7-9	NA	NA	TRBJ2-1	CASSRNRGGEQFF	TGTGCCAGCAGCAGAAACAGGGGGGGTGAGCAGTTCTTC
TRBV7-2	many	TRBD1	TRBJ1-5	CASSLTGGRQPQHF	TGTGCCAGCAGCTTAACAGGGGGGCGTCAGCCCCAGCATTTT
TRBV6-1	NA	NA	TRBJ1-5	CASRAGQPQHF	TGTGCCAGCAGGGCGGGTCAGCCCCAGCATTTT